Detailed here is one T cell receptor beta chain. Without a recorded count, this clonotype is taken to be large (0.1 to 1%) from its frequency. It lacks a known antigen. All participants were free of acute infectious disease and in good physical condition. Biomarkers including neurofilament, amyloid-beta and tau were used to confirm neurodegeneration in the patients. Live CSF cells for droplet-based sequencing were sorted with a live/dead marker. CSF was obtained by lumbar puncture, and immune cells were pelleted by centrifugation at 300g. CSF samples were inspected for red blood cells, and any blood-contaminated sample was excluded. CSF cells were cryopreserved in freezing medium, frozen at -80 degrees C overnight, and then transferred to liquid nitrogen for storage. CSF samples were stored for less than seven months before analysis. Reading from cysteine to phenylalanine, the CDR3 counts 13 amino acids. No DNA has been recorded. As encoded in the germline V gene, CDR1 is SGDLS while CDR2 is YYNGEE.

These data belong to a study of CD8 T cells in cerebrospinal fluid in Alzheimer's disease (TCRdb year 2020). As for the study more broadly: The study used two single-cell methods, plate-based nested PCR sequencing and droplet-based sequencing, to evaluate clonal expansion of CSF T cells. The CSF gene-expression analysis, which included patients with Parkinson's disease, covered a total of approximately 25 samples. Whether clonally expanded T cells were present in cerebrospinal fluid from healthy elderly individuals and from patients with neurodegenerative disease was tested. In the droplet-based CSF analysis comparing patients with controls, about 10 healthy controls (around 11,000 cells) and about 10 patients with MCI or Alzheimer's disease (more than 10,000 cells) were included. Broader findings and caveats from the paper: When the data were pooled, 4 of 6 Alzheimer's patients but only 1 of 10 healthy subjects had a highly expanded clone, defined as one making up at least 3% of TCRs. Compared with controls, patients with MCI or Alzheimer's disease had a higher percentage of their CSF TCRs made up by the single largest clone. The authors cautioned that detecting EBV-specific TCRs in CSF does not establish a causal link between EBV and Alzheimer's disease. Only samples with detectable clones went into the overall clonality comparison: some 11 healthy, 5 MCI, 5 AD, and 6 PD. The EBV-specific clones were neither the most highly expanded clones nor enriched among patients.

Library preparation employed 10x single-cell sequencing. 10X Genomics single-cell V(D)J and 5' gene-expression libraries were used to profile CSF cells. An Illumina NextSeq550 was used to sequence CSF single-cell TCR libraries. In the authors' own workflow: V(D)J reads were aligned to the vdj-GRCh38 alts ensemble 2.0.0 reference and were analysed with the Cell Ranger vdj pipeline. A clonotype was defined as a group of cell barcodes sharing the same set of productive CDR3 nucleotide sequences. Clonotype information was added to Seurat v3.0 gene-expression metadata to link clonality with transcriptional profiles. Any CSF cell with more than 1,800 genes, more than 7,500 UMIs or more than 10% mitochondrial reads was excluded. To find TCRs with known antigen specificity, CDR3-beta sequences were matched against VDJdb. Clone sharing was examined by network analysis using the R package qgraph, in which only TCRs with complete alpha and beta chains were included. The reads went through TCRdb reprocessing, and each CDR3 protein sequence gets one entry with no DNA. The V and J calls and clone size come from TCRdb's table, not from the authors' own analysis. The sample's table lists a count of several hundred distinct CDR3 sequences. Jointly, the top ten make up less than 40% of the sample.

Sequencing was performed on cerebrospinal fluid. The chain employs TRBV9 and TRBJ2-7. This clonotype was sampled from a human donor with Alzheimer's disease. The CDR3 corresponds to CASSVVDGSEQYF. Joined to the reference TRBV9 and TRBJ2-7 proteins, this CDR3 gives the full variable domain: DSGVTQTPKHLITATGQRVTLRCSPRSGDLSVYWYQQSLDQGLQFLIQYYNGEERAKGNILERFSAQQFPDLHSELNLSSLELGDSALYFCASSVVDGSEQYFGPGTRLTVT.